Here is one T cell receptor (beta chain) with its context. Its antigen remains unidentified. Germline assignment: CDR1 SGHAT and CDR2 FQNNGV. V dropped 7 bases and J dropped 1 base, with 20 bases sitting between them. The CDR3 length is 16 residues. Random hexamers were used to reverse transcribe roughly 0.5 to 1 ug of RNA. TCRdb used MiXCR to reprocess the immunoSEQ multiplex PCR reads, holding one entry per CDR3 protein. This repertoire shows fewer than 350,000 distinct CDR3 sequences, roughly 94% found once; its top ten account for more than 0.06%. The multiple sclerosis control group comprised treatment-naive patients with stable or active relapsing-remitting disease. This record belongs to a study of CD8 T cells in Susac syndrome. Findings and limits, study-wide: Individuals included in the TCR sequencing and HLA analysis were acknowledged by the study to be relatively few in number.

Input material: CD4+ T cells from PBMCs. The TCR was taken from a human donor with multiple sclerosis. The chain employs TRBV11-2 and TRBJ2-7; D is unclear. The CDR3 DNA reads TGTGCCAGCATCCCCAAATGGACGAGTCGGTCCTACGAGCAGTACTTC. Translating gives CASIPKWTSRSYEQYF. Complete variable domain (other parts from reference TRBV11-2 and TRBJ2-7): EAGVAQSPRYKIIEKRQSVAFWCNPISGHATLYWYQQILGQGPKLLIQFQNNGVVDDSQLPKDRFSAERLKGVDSTLKIQPAKLEDSAVYLCASIPKWTSRSYEQYFGPGTRLTVT.